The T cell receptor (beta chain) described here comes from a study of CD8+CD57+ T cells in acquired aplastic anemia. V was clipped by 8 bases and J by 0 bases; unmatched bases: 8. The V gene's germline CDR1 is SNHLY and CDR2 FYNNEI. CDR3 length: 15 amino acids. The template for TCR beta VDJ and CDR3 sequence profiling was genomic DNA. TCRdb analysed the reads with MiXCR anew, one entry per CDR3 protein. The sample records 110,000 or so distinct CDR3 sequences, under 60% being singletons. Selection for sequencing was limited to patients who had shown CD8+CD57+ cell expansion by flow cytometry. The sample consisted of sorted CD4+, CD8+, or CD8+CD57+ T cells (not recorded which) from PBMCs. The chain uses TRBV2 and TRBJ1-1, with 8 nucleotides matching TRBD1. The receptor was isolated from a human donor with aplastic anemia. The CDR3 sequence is CASHVRDRMNTEAFF. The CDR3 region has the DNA TGTGCCAGCCACGTCCGGGACAGGATGAACACTGAAGCTTTCTTT.